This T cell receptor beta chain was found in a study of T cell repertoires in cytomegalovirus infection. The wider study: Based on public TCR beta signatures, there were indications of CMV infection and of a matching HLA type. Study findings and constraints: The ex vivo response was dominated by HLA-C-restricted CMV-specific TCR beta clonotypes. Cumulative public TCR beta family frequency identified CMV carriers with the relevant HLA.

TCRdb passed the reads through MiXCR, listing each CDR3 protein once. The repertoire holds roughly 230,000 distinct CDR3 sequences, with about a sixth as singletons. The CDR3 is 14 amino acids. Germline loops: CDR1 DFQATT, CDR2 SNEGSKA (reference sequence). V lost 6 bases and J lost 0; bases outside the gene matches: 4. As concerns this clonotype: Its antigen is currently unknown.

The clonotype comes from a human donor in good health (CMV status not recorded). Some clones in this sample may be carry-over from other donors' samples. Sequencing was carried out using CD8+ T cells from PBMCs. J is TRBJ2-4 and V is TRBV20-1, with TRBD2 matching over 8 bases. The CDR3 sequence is CSAIGGVAKNIQYF. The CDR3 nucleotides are TGCAGTGCAATCGGGGGGGTAGCCAAAAACATTCAGTACTTC.